This T cell receptor (beta chain) was sequenced in a study of blood T cells in healthy people across ages. This clonotype was observed a handful of times. Together with a sample-barcoded 5' primer, a J-beta primer mix was included in a second PCR lasting about 7 to 12 cycles. TCRdb re-called the 5' RACE reads through MiXCR, storing one row per CDR3 protein. This table has about a million distinct CDR3 sequences, around 46% appearing once. V was trimmed by 0 bases and J by 0 bases, leaving 9 bases between them. CDR3 size: 15 residues. Germline values: CDR1 LGHDT, CDR2 YNNKEL (reference sequence). Samples each yielded at least 5.5 micrograms of total RNA.

The chain links TRBV3-1 to TRBJ2-7; D is ambiguous. The clonotype originates from a man under 40 in good health. Sequenced input: blood. CDR3 in amino acids: CASSQDLTASYEQYF. The DNA of the CDR3 is TGTGCCAGCAGCCAAGATCTTACAGCCTCCTACGAGCAGTACTTC.